Described below is a single TCR beta chain sequence and its context. The target antigen is unknown. The same CDR3 arises from other DNA sequences in this sample as well. The table came from immunoSEQ multiplex PCR; TCRdb's copy has only in-frame clones and leaves some out. This sample has approximately 80,000 clones, with 70% to 90% found just once. The germline V gene encodes CDR1 LGHNA and CDR2 YNFKEQ. The CDR3 loop spans 16 amino acids. V shed 0 bases and J 2 bases; nucleotides not matched to a gene: 5. The data stem from a study of T cell responses to AZD1222 COVID-19 vaccine. The study, taken as a whole, reports: Females made up more of the donors, who were largely white British, and clonal diversity may have come out too low.

The V call is TRBV4-2, the J call TRBJ2-5; TRBD2 agrees at 8 bases. The material was peripheral blood, obtained 28 days after the second AZD1222 dose. This TCR came from an adult who received the AZD1222 COVID-19 vaccine. The CDR3 DNA is TGTGCCAGCAGCCAAGATGGGACTAGGCGGCAAGAGACCCAGTACTTC. The encoded protein is CASSQDGTRRQETQYF.